The 12 T cell receptor beta chains presented below share a single source sample, sequenced in a study of PD-1 blockade in classical Hodgkin lymphoma (dated by TCRdb to between 2020 and 2021). The time point tag for this specimen amounts to: cycle 1 day 1 (C1D1), immediately before nivolumab initiation. All trial patients had relapsed after autologous stem cell transplantation, with cohorts A, B and C differing in prior brentuximab vedotin exposure. The protocol used for the library was the immunoSEQ multiplex PCR assay. TCRdb took this table from immuneACCESS and kept in-frame rearrangements with V and J called. Such tables lack part of the clones; where checked against another copy, unresolved V genes explain under half of the gap, and the rest is unexplained. The sample table holds several thousand clones, of which approximately 85% were seen once. Of the sample, roughly 30% is held by the ten largest clones.

Sequencing was performed on peripheral blood mononuclear cells (PBMCs), taken at baseline. Source of these receptors: a human donor with classical Hodgkin lymphoma.

A single count supports this clone. The V and J genes are TRBV5-4 and TRBJ2-2; either TRBD1 or TRBD2 may supply D (6 bases each). V gave up 2 bases and J gave up 6 bases, with 8 bases separating them. The germline V gene has CDR1 SGHNT and CDR2 YYREEE (reference sequence). The CDR3 totals 13 residues. Here the CDR3 DNA reads TGTGCCAGCAGCTTAGGGGGGTCCGGGGAGCTGTTTTTT. Protein: CASSLGGSGELFF.

The chain links TRBV5-1 to TRBJ1-2; D remains unclear. Germline-derived CDR1 and CDR2 are SGHRS and YFSETQ. Trimming removed 0 bases at V and 2 bases at J, with 11 bases between. The CDR3 is 15 residues long. DNA for the CDR3: TGCGCCAGCAGCTTGGTTGCAGGCTCCAACTATGGCTACACCTTC. It codes for CASSLVAGSNYGYTF.

V is TRBV29-1 and J is TRBJ1-5; the D is unclear. V lost 4 bases and J 0 bases, leaving 10 bases between the germline ends. The germline V gene has CDR1 SQVTM and CDR2 ANQGSEA. The CDR3 is made up of 14 amino acids. CDR3 in DNA: TGCAGCGTTGGCTCCGATTATAGCAATCAGCCCCAGCATTTT. This gives the protein CSVGSDYSNQPQHF.

The sample holds a few counts of this clone. J is TRBJ2-5 and V is TRBV6-6, with a possible D match to TRBD1 (5 bases). The CDR3 has 12 amino acids. Germline loops: CDR1 MNHNY, CDR2 SVGAGI (reference sequence). V dropped 8 bases and J dropped 7 bases, with 14 bases sitting between them. The CDR3 DNA reads as TGTGCCAGCGGGGCAGGTCTTGGGACCCAGTACTTC. It translates to CASGAGLGTQYF.

This clone came up once. The chain has TRBV19 and TRBJ2-3, with D possibly matching TRBD1 (6 bases). The V end lost 3 bases, the J end lost 8 bases, and 15 bases lay between the germline ends. CDR1 is LNHDA and CDR2 is SQIVND in the germline V gene (reference sequence). The CDR3 has 14 amino acids. The CDR3 DNA follows: TGTGCCAGTAGTATCCAACAGGGTTCGGGTACGCAGTATTTT. Translated: CASSIQQGSGTQYF. Full variable domain (missing parts from reference TRBV19 and TRBJ2-3): DGGITQSPKYLFRKEGQNVTLSCEQNLNHDAMYWYRQDPGQGLRLIYYSQIVNDFQKGDIAEGYSVSREKKESFPLTVTSAQKNPTAFYLCASSIQQGSGTQYFGPGTRLTVL.

The chain joins TRBV6-5 to TRBJ2-2; no reliable D call. This CDR3 comprises 13 residues. The ends were cut back, 2 bases at V and 6 bases at J, with 7 bases in the middle. Germline-derived CDR1 and CDR2 are MNHEY and SVGAGI. The CDR3 loop is CASSYPGAGELFF. The DNA of the CDR3 is TGTGCCAGCAGTTACCCAGGTGCCGGGGAGCTGTTTTTT.

The chain recombines TRBV11-2 with TRBJ2-1; 10 bases fit TRBD2. Trimming removed 0 bases from V and 8 bases from J; junction bases left unmatched: 10. This CDR3 is built from 17 residues. Germline loops: CDR1 SGHAT, CDR2 FQNNGV. CDR3 in DNA: TGTGCCAGCAGCTTAGATCGTCGGGCTAGCGGGAGCTATGAGCAGTTCTTC. Protein product: CASSLDRRASGSYEQFF.

V and J are TRBV2 and TRBJ2-2; D call uncertain. Trimming removed 1 base from V and 3 bases from J, with 12 bases in between. Germline lookup yields CDR1 SNHLY and CDR2 FYNNEI. The CDR3 is 16 residues long. The CDR3 is CASSEEHPGYTGELFF. CDR3 DNA: TGTGCCAGCAGTGAAGAACACCCCGGTTACACCGGGGAGCTGTTTTTT.

This clone appeared a single time. The J gene is TRBJ2-6, the V gene TRBV30; no firm D call. CDR3 length equals 10 residues. CDR1 is GTSNPN and CDR2 is SVGIG in the germline V gene (reference sequence). CDR3 protein: CAAGANVLTF. CDR3 DNA: TGTGCAGCTGGGGCCAACGTCCTGACTTTC.

The chain uses TRBV29-1 and TRBJ1-4; 7 positions match TRBD1. CDR1 is SQVTM, CDR2 ANQGSEA, per germline. This CDR3 comprises 12 residues. The junction had 4 bases not matched to a gene; V was cut back by 4 bases and J by 8 bases. The chain's CDR3 is CSVGGQREKLFF. The CDR3 region has the DNA TGCAGCGTTGGGGGACAGAGGGAAAAACTGTTTTTT.

The genes are TRBV9 and TRBJ1-2, with 7 bases matching TRBD1. CDR1 SGDLS and CDR2 YYNGEE come from the germline V gene. The V segment lost 3 bases and the J segment 3 bases; nucleotides outside the gene matches: 2. CDR3 size: 13 residues. CDR3 region: CASSGGQHYGYTF. The CDR3 DNA follows: TGTGCCAGCAGCGGGGGACAGCACTATGGCTACACCTTC.

The chain is built from TRBV30 and TRBJ2-1, with 9 bases lining up with TRBD2. The J segment lost 2 bases and the V segment lost 0 bases, leaving 5 bases of the junction unmatched. The CDR3 totals 16 residues. Germline values: CDR1 GTSNPN, CDR2 SVGIG (reference sequence). CDR3 amino acids: CAWSVRAGGPYNEQFF. The CDR3 DNA reads TGTGCCTGGAGTGTACGTGCGGGAGGGCCCTACAATGAGCAGTTCTTC.